The TCR beta chain described here comes from a study of lymphopenia after photon versus proton radiotherapy (dated 2019 in TCRdb). At the level of the whole study: The immunological effects of photon versus proton radiation therapy were compared in patients with gastrointestinal tumors who developed high-grade lymphopenia. The goal of the study was to describe how the two radiation modalities differ in their effects on the immune system. The 15 to 20 patients in the cohort had gastrointestinal tumors, were treated with either photon or proton therapy, and subsequently developed lymphopenia. What the research found in general, with its limitations: Once the lymphocyte count had reached its nadir, the repertoires of photon-treated patients showed oligoclonal expansion, particularly of CD8+ Temra cells, and this expansion drove the decline in diversity. The survival association was assessed only in patients who died, and better survival with proton therapy was presented by the authors as a possibility rather than a demonstrated result. Across the cohort, a larger post-nadir drop in TCR diversity was inversely correlated with overall survival time among patients who died. Relative stability during treatment was observed in proton-treated patients, whereas loss of naive T cells and TCR diversity and gain of effector/memory populations were observed in photon-treated patients.

Taken from cysteine to phenylalanine, the CDR3 has 15 residues. Left in the record is the CDR3 DNA by itself, 45 bases read in frame from the first base. Trimming removed 5 bases from V and 0 bases from J; the gene matches leave 3 bases unexplained. From the germline V gene, CDR1 is SGHTA and CDR2 is FQGNSA. As concerns this clone: No antigen is known for it. One base away there is no much larger clone; base qualities are not given.

Libraries were built with the immunoSEQ multiplex PCR assay. Deep sequencing of rearranged TCR beta loci, alongside multiparametric flow cytometry, was used to profile T cell repertoires. TCRdb carries this immuneACCESS record with in-frame sequences only. Its versions omit some clonotypes, under half of them owing to an unresolved V gene in the studies checked, with the rest unexplained. The sample data list around 160,000 clones, and around 85% of these were observed just once. Less than 6% of the sample is taken by the ten largest. This TCR derives from a man in his forties or fifties with gastric cancer. The V and J genes are TRBV7-2 and TRBJ2-7; 11 nucleotides in the junction match TRBD1. The sample in question was peripheral blood, obtained from a patient treated with photon-based radiotherapy. The sequenced DNA is TGTGCCAGCAGCGCAGGGACAGGGGGCTCCTACGAGCAGTACTTC. Its amino acids are CASSAGTGGSYEQYF. The variable domain in full, with residues beyond the CDR3 obtained from the reference TRBV7-2 and TRBJ2-7 genes, is GAGVSQSPSNKVTEKGKDVELRCDPISGHTALYWYRQSLGQGLEFLIYFQGNSAPDKSGLPSDRFSAERTGGSVSTLTIQRTQQEDSAVYLCASSAGTGGSYEQYFGPGTRLTVT.